The sequence of this T cell receptor beta chain was determined in a study of shared clonotypes between healthy human individuals. Study at large: Each donor's CD8 memory used one plate, CD8 naive two, each CD4 subset three.

The study, taken as a whole, reports: Compared with clonotypes that all four donors shared, non-shared clonotypes had lower generation probabilities.

Replicate PCRs for sorted subsets used 200 to 250 ng DNA; this equaled tens of thousands of T cell genomes. Sequencing was performed with immunoSEQ multiplex PCR; in TCRdb, only in-frame clones are kept and a portion is missing. Of about 820,000 clones in the sample, 80% to 95% are singletons; the top ten hold 20% to 30%. CD8 cells regarded as naive lacked CD45RO, were positively chosen for CCR7, and omitted terminally differentiated effector memory CD45RA+ cells. Note on this clone: Antigen specificity is unknown.

The V segment lost 8 bases and the J segment 5 bases; nucleotides outside the gene matches: 10. Germline values: CDR1 MNHNS, CDR2 SASEGT. The CDR3 loop spans 14 amino acids. The chain combines TRBV6-1 with TRBJ1-1; TRBD1 matches 8 bases. This TCR was recovered from a man aged 30 to 45 in good health. Specimen: naive CD8+ T cells sorted from blood. DNA of the CDR3: TGTGCCAGCGAAGGCAGGGGGCGGGAGACTGAAGCTTTCTTT. It specifies CASEGRGRETEAFF.